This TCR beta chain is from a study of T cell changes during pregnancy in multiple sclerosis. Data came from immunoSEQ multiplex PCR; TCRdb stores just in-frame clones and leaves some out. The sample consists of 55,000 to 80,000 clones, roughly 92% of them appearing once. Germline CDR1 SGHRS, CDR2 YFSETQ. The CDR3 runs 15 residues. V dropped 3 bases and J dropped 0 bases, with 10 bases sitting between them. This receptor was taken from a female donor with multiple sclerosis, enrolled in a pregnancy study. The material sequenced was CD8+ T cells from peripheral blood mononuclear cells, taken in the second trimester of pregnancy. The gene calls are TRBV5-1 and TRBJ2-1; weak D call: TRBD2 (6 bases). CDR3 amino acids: CASSSDYSSYNEQFF. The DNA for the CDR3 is TGCGCCAGCAGCTCGGACTACTCCTCCTACAATGAGCAGTTCTTC.